This T cell receptor (beta chain) was captured in a study of blood T cell repertoires in COVID-19. In the study overall: The study drew acute and convalescent COVID-19 samples from the United States, Italy and Spain.

Only in-frame clones appear in the TCRdb table, and some are missing; sequencing was by immunoSEQ multiplex PCR. The table records about 75,000 clones, 87% of them present only once. Deletions cut 6 bases from V and 10 bases from J, with 12 bases between. The length of the CDR3 is 11 residues. This TCR came from a woman in her fifties or sixties with acute or convalescent COVID-19. Sequencing was performed on peripheral blood. This chain connects TRBV12-3 or TRBV12-4 to TRBJ1-1; D is possibly TRBD1 (6 bases). Written as DNA, the CDR3 is TGTGCCAGCAGGAACGTAGGGGGAGCTTTCTTT. This translates into CASRNVGGAFF.